Following are 20 T cell receptor beta chains from one sample sequenced in a study of identical twins. Each CDR3 protein gets one entry after TCRdb re-called the 5' RACE reads with MiXCR. The profile shows some 590,000 distinct CDR3 sequences, around 9.6% of them singletons. These sequences were also reported in another study, on yellow fever vaccine responses in identical twins.

Sample: PBMCs. The receptors were sampled from a woman younger than 35 in good health.

This clonotype was detected only a few times. V and J are TRBV9 and TRBJ2-1, with TRBD1 matching 8 bases. With V trimmed by 0 bases and J by 7 bases, 6 bases remained unmatched. Germline assignment: CDR1 SGDLS and CDR2 YYNGEE. The CDR3 is 15 amino acids. CDR3 in amino acids: CASSVDIGQGNEQFF. The DNA for the CDR3 is TGTGCCAGCAGCGTAGATATTGGACAGGGAAATGAGCAGTTCTTC.

The V gene is TRBV9, the J gene TRBJ1-6; D unresolved. The ends were cut back, 1 base at V and 10 bases at J, with 12 bases in the middle. Germline assignment: CDR1 SGDLS and CDR2 YYNGEE. There are 14 residues in the CDR3. This CDR3 reads CASSVTGLGSPLHF. As DNA, the CDR3 is TGTGCCAGCAGCGTAACCGGACTGGGATCACCCCTCCACTTT. Together with reference TRBV9 and TRBJ1-6, the CDR3 gives the full variable domain: DSGVTQTPKHLITATGQRVTLRCSPRSGDLSVYWYQQSLDQGLQFLIQYYNGEERAKGNILERFSAQQFPDLHSELNLSSLELGDSALYFCASSVTGLGSPLHFGNGTRLTVT.

This clonotype was counted between two and nine times. CDR3 sequence: CASSRGGGNEQFF. The CDR3 region has the DNA TGCGCCAGCAGCAGGGGTGGTGGAAATGAGCAGTTCTTC. This chain connects TRBV5-1 to TRBJ2-1, with D perhaps TRBD1 (5 bases). The CDR3 length is 13 residues. V was pared by 4 bases and J by 7 bases, with 12 bases between. The germline V gene encodes CDR1 SGHRS and CDR2 YFSETQ.

This clonotype was recorded at least ten times. The chain joins TRBV5-1 to TRBJ1-3; the D gene is possibly TRBD1 (5 bases). V lost 0 bases, J lost 7 bases, and 17 bases lay in between. This CDR3 region has 16 residues. Germline assignment: CDR1 SGHRS and CDR2 YFSETQ. The CDR3 reads CASSLGGLQTMNTIYF. The CDR3 DNA sequence: TGCGCCAGCAGCTTGGGGGGACTCCAAACAATGAACACCATATATTTT.

This clonotype was counted many times. The chain recombines TRBV2 with TRBJ2-1; 10 bases align to TRBD2. V was clipped by 9 bases and J by 2 bases; unmatched bases: 10. The CDR3 spans 16 residues. Germline assignment: CDR1 SNHLY and CDR2 FYNNEI. CDR3 amino acids: CARRTGLAKTYNEQFF. CDR3 sequence (DNA): TGTGCCAGGAGAACGGGACTAGCGAAGACCTACAATGAGCAGTTCTTC.

This clonotype showed up just a few times. The J gene is TRBJ2-7, the V gene TRBV7-9; no definite D call. The CDR3 runs 12 residues. V dropped 1 base and J dropped 7 bases, with 8 bases sitting between them. CDR1 and CDR2 from the germline V gene are SEHNR and FQNEAQ (reference sequence). The CDR3 region is CASSLVSWEQYF. Written as DNA, the CDR3 is TGTGCCAGCAGCTTAGTCAGTTGGGAGCAGTACTTC.

The chain carries TRBV7-8 and TRBJ2-2; D possibly corresponds to TRBD1 (6 bases). V was trimmed by 1 base and J by 3 bases, leaving 18 bases between them. Germline CDR1 SGHVS, CDR2 FQNEAQ. The CDR3 covers 18 residues. Here the CDR3 reads CASSLVSSGGGYTGELFF. CDR3 coding DNA: TGTGCCAGCAGCTTAGTCAGCTCGGGTGGGGGCTACACCGGGGAGCTGTTTTTT.

This clonotype has a handful of counts. This clone may be a read error of a much larger clone one base away. The rearrangement links TRBV28 to TRBJ1-5; unclear D gene. Per germline, CDR1 MDHEN and CDR2 SYDVKM. Trimming stripped 3 bases from V and 3 bases from J, with 0 bases between. The CDR3 extends over 11 amino acids. CDR3: CASSFNQPQHF. The CDR3 DNA sequence: TGTGCCAGCAGTTTCAATCAGCCCCAGCATTTT.

This clonotype was picked up a small number of times. V is TRBV29-1 and J is TRBJ1-2, with D unresolved. This CDR3 region has 10 residues. Per germline, CDR1 SQVTM and CDR2 ANQGSEA. Trimming pared 3 bases from V and 8 bases from J, leaving 7 bases between. Here the CDR3 DNA reads TGCAGCGTTGATATGGGAGGCTACACCTTC. Translated: CSVDMGGYTF.

This clonotype appeared many times. J is TRBJ2-2 and V is TRBV28; 8 nucleotides line up with TRBD2. Per the germline V gene, CDR1 is MDHEN and CDR2 is SYDVKM. Trimming cost V 6 bases and J 4 bases; bases outside gene matches: 4. This CDR3 has 14 residues. Here the CDR3 reads CASRSGRATGELFF. The CDR3 DNA reads as TGTGCCAGCAGATCCGGGAGGGCCACCGGGGAGCTGTTTTTT. Variable domain in full (rest from reference TRBV28 and TRBJ2-2): DVKVTQSSRYLVKRTGEKVFLECVQDMDHENMFWYRQDPGLGLRLIYFSYDVKMKEKGDIPEGYSVSREKKERFSLILESASTNQTSMYLCASRSGRATGELFFGEGSRLTVL.

This clonotype was seen a few times. The chain carries TRBV4-3 and TRBJ2-1, with 7 bases aligning to TRBD1. J gave up 2 bases and V 1 base, and 5 bases lay outside the gene matches. The CDR3 is 16 residues long. The V gene's germline CDR1 is LGHNA and CDR2 YSLEER. CDR3 loop: CASSQATGNAYNEQFF. In DNA form, the CDR3 reads TGCGCCAGCAGCCAAGCGACAGGGAACGCCTACAATGAGCAGTTCTTC.

Ten or more counts support this clonotype. This chain joins TRBV5-6 and TRBJ2-1, with D possibly TRBD1 on 5 matching bases. This CDR3 is built from 14 residues. The germline V and J ends were trimmed by 1 base and 7 bases, with 12 bases remaining between them. Germline V CDR1 and CDR2: SGHDT, YYEEEE. The CDR3 loop reads CASSLWAGPNEQFF. In DNA, the CDR3 is TGTGCCAGCAGCTTGTGGGCAGGGCCTAATGAGCAGTTCTTC.

This clonotype was observed a handful of times. The genes are TRBV25-1 and TRBJ2-1; 8 bases line up with TRBD1. The V and J ends lost 2 bases and 5 bases, in that order; junction bases with no gene match: 11. The CDR3 is made up of 17 amino acids. Germline V gene sequence: CDR1 MGHDK, CDR2 SYGVNS. CDR3 residues: CASSEAGTGWVDNEQFF. The CDR3 bases are TGTGCCAGCAGTGAAGCAGGGACAGGTTGGGTTGACAATGAGCAGTTCTTC.

Many counts were recorded for this clonotype. The V gene is TRBV7-3, the J gene TRBJ1-3, with unresolved D. The ends were cut back, 3 bases at V and 0 bases at J, with 9 bases in the middle. The CDR3 runs to 15 residues. Germline V lookup: CDR1 SGHTA, CDR2 FQGTGA. The CDR3 nucleotides read TGTGCCAGCAGCTTTGGACGGCCCTCTGGAAACACCATATATTTT. Translated: CASSFGRPSGNTIYF.

This clonotype came up many times. This chain connects TRBV12-3 or TRBV12-4 to TRBJ2-7; 7 nucleotides agree with TRBD1. J was trimmed by 0 bases and V by 4 bases; bases with no gene match: 9. The CDR3 runs to 16 residues. CDR3 in amino acids: CASSSSTGVPSYEQYF. CDR3 sequence (DNA): TGTGCCAGCAGTTCATCAACAGGGGTCCCCTCCTACGAGCAGTACTTC.

In this sample, this clonotype turned up a few times. The chain joins TRBV20-1 to TRBJ2-5, with D uncertain. The germline V and J ends were trimmed by 0 bases and 3 bases, with 5 bases remaining between them. The CDR3 sequence is 12 residues long. Germline values: CDR1 DFQATT, CDR2 SNEGSKA (reference sequence). CDR3 in amino acids: CSAREVKETQYF. The CDR3 coding sequence is TGCAGTGCTAGAGAAGTTAAAGAGACCCAGTACTTC.

In this sample, this clonotype turned up a few times. This chain links TRBV27 with TRBJ2-7; 7 bases line up with TRBD2. Germline trimming cut 0 bases from V and 12 bases from J; bases unmatched to any gene: 14. The CDR3 consists of 15 residues. Germline V lookup: CDR1 MNHEY, CDR2 SMNVEV (reference sequence). CDR3 in DNA: TGTGCCAGCAGTTTATCCGGCGGGAGTACGAGGCCGGGGTACTTC. Translation gives CASSLSGGSTRPGYF.

This clonotype was seen a handful of times. This chain uses TRBV20-1 with TRBJ2-7; the match to TRBD2 covers 8 bases. The CDR3 consists of 15 residues. V lost 6 bases, J lost 3 bases, and 13 bases stayed unmatched. Germline loops: CDR1 DFQATT, CDR2 SNEGSKA (reference sequence). The CDR3: CSARTVGSGSYEQYF. In DNA form, the CDR3 reads TGCAGTGCCCGTACCGTTGGGAGCGGGAGCTACGAGCAGTACTTC.

The V gene is TRBV28, the J gene TRBJ2-7; possible D gene TRBD2, 5 bases. The germline V gene has CDR1 MDHEN and CDR2 SYDVKM. Trimming took 4 bases from V and 2 from J, leaving 18 bases between them. The CDR3 extends over 16 amino acids. The CDR3 DNA reads as TGTGCCAGCAGTTCAGACCGGGAAAAAACCCCCTACGAGCAGTACTTC. Translating gives CASSSDREKTPYEQYF.

A few counts support this clonotype. The chain has TRBV12-3 or TRBV12-4 and TRBJ2-3; D gene ambiguous. CDR3 size: 15 residues. V was pared by 5 bases and J by 5 bases, with 17 bases between. The CDR3 here is CASSPPPSWVDTQYF. The CDR3 DNA reads TGTGCCAGCAGTCCGCCCCCTAGTTGGGTAGATACGCAGTATTTT.